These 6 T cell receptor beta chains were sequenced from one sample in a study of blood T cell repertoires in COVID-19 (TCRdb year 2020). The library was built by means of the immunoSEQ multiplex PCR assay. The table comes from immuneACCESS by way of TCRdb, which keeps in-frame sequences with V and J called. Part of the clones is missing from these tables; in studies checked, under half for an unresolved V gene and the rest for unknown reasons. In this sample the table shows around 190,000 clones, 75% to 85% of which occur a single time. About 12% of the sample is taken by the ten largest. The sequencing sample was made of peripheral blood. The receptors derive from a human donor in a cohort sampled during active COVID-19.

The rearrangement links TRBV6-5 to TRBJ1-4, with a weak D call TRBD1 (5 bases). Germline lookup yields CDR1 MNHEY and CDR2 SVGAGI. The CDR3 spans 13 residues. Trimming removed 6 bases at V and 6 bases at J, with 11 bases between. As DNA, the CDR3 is TGTGCCAGCAGCCAGGGTTTGGATGAAAAACTGTTTTTT. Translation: CASSQGLDEKLFF.

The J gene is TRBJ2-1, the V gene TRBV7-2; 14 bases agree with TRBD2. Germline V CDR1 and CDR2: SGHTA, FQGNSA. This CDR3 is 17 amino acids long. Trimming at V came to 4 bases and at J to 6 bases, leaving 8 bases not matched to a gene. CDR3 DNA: TGTGCCAGCAGCTCCACAGGACTAGCGGGAGGAGGCAATGAGCAGTTCTTC. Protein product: CASSSTGLAGGGNEQFF.

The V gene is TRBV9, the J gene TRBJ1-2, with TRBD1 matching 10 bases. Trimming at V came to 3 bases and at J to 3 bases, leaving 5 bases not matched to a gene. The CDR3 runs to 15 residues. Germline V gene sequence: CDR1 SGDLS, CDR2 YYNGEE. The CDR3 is CASSGQGAYHYGYTF. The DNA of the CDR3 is TGTGCCAGCAGCGGACAGGGGGCGTACCACTATGGCTACACCTTC. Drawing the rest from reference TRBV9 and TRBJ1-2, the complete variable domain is DSGVTQTPKHLITATGQRVTLRCSPRSGDLSVYWYQQSLDQGLQFLIQYYNGEERAKGNILERFSAQQFPDLHSELNLSSLELGDSALYFCASSGQGAYHYGYTFGSGTRLTVV.

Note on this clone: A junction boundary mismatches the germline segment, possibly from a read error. CDR3 residues: CASSYSGTSYSEQFF. The CDR3, as DNA: TGTGCCAGCAGCTACTCCGGGACTAGCTACTCTGAGCAGTTCTTC. V and J are TRBV6-5 and TRBJ2-1, with 9 bases fitting TRBD2. Germline V gives CDR1 MNHEY, CDR2 SVGAGI. The CDR3 extends over 15 amino acids.

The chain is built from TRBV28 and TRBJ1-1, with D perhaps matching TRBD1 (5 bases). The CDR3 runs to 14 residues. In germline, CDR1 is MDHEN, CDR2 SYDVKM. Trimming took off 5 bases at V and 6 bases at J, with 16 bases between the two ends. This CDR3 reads CASSRRPGLSEAFF. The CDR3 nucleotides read TGTGCCAGCAGTCGACGGCCAGGGCTTTCTGAAGCTTTCTTT.

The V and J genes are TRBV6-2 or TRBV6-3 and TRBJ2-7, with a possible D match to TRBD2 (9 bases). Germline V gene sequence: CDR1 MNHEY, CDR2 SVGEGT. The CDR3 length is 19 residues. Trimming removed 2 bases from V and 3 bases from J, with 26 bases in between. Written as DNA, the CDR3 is TGTGCCAGCAGTTACCCTGGCAGGGGGCAACTAGCGGGTAACTACGAGCAGTACTTC. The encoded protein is CASSYPGRGQLAGNYEQYF.